Each of the 8 T cell receptor beta chains below was sequenced from the same sample in a study of cytomegalovirus exposure and HLA in healthy donors. The method was immunoSEQ multiplex PCR; TCRdb's version includes in-frame clones alone and lacks a portion of them. The sample records over 100,000 clones, 89% being singletons. The sequencing input was PBMCs. Receptors originate from a woman between 18 and 29 years old in good health and CMV-seronegative.

V gene TRBV6-5 combines with J gene TRBJ2-6; tentatively, D is TRBD1 (6 bases). The germline V gene has CDR1 MNHEY and CDR2 SVGAGI. The CDR3 length is 15 residues. V lost 4 bases, J lost 0 bases, and 7 bases lay in between. CDR3 in amino acids: CASSLDSSGANVLTF. DNA for the CDR3: TGTGCCAGCAGTTTGGACAGCTCTGGGGCCAACGTCCTGACTTTC.

The chain combines TRBV5-1 with TRBJ2-3, with 9 bases fitting TRBD2. In germline, CDR1 is SGHRS, CDR2 YFSETQ. The CDR3 runs to 15 residues. The junction had 3 bases not matched to a gene; V was cut back by 2 bases and J by 2 bases. The CDR3 loop reads CASSFQRGATDTQYF. For the CDR3, the DNA is TGCGCCAGCAGCTTTCAGCGGGGGGCCACAGATACGCAGTATTTT.

This clone was seen once. This chain uses TRBV5-1 with TRBJ1-1, with D possibly matching TRBD1 (6 bases). Germline V gene data show CDR1 as SGHRS and CDR2 as YFSETQ. V lost 1 base, J lost 6 bases, and 13 bases lay in between. The CDR3 runs to 14 residues. The CDR3 spells CASSLTGSYSEAFF. Here the CDR3 DNA reads TGCGCCAGCAGCTTGACAGGGTCTTATTCTGAAGCTTTCTTT.

This chain uses TRBV7-3 with TRBJ2-1; D might be TRBD2 (6 bases). CDR1 and CDR2 (germline): SGHTA, FQGTGA. The CDR3 spans 15 residues. V lost 8 bases and J 0 bases, leaving 14 bases between the germline ends. The CDR3, as DNA: TGTGCCAGCGGTAGCGGAGCCAGCTCCTACAATGAGCAGTTCTTC. This translates into CASGSGASSYNEQFF.

The CDR3 loop reads CASSQGWAELAKNIQYF. CDR3 sequence (DNA): TGCGCCAGCAGCCAAGGGTGGGCAGAACTAGCCAAAAACATTCAGTACTTC. V is TRBV4-1 and J is TRBJ2-4; D remains ambiguous. V lost 1 base and J 0 bases, leaving 13 bases between the germline ends. Looked up from germline, CDR1 is MGHRA and CDR2 is YSYEKL. The CDR3 totals 17 residues.

The chain links TRBV6-5 to TRBJ1-2; tentative D call: TRBD1 (5 bases). V was shortened by 2 bases and J by 4 bases, with 14 bases between the two germline ends. The CDR3 sequence is 15 residues long. CDR1 MNHEY and CDR2 SVGAGI come from the germline V gene. The CDR3 nucleotides are TGTGCCAGCAGTTACAACCCGACAGTTGTCTATGGCTACACCTTC. Translated, it gives CASSYNPTVVYGYTF.

The rearrangement links TRBV6-6 to TRBJ1-6; D ambiguous. V was clipped by 2 bases and J by 11 bases, with 13 bases between them. The CDR3 totals 14 residues. CDR1 is MNHNY and CDR2 is SVGAGI in the germline V gene (reference sequence). CDR3 coding DNA: TGTGCCAGCAGTTACCGGGGATCAACTCCACCCCTCCACTTT. It is translated as CASSYRGSTPPLHF.

V is TRBV6-5 and J is TRBJ2-5, with a tentative D call TRBD1 (6 bases). CDR1 MNHEY and CDR2 SVGAGI come from the germline V gene. The CDR3 is 14 residues long. V was cut by 2 bases and J by 4 bases, with 11 bases left in between. The CDR3 DNA reads as TGTGCCAGCAGTTACGGATCACAGGGAGAGACCCAGTACTTC. Translating it yields CASSYGSQGETQYF.